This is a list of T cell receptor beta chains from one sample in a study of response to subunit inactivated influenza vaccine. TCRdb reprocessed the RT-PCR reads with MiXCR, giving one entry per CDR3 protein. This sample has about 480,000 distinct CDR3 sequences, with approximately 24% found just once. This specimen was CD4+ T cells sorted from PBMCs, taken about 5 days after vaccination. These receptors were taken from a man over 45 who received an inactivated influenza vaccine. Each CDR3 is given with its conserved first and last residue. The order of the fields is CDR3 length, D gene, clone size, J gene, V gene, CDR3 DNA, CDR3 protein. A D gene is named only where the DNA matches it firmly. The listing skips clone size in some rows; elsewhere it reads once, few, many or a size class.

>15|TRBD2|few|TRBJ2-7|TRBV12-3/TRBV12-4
TGTGCCAGCAGTTTCGCTAGCGGGGGAGGCTCCGAGCAGTACTTC
CASSFASGGGSEQYF
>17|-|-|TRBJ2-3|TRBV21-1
TGTGCCAGCAGCACCTTATACTCAGGGTGTGGCACAGATACGCAGTATTTT
CASSTLYSGCGTDTQYF
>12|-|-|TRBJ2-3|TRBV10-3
TGTGCCATCAAGAGTAGCACAGATACGCAGTATTTT
CAIKSSTDTQYF
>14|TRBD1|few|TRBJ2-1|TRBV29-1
TGCAGCGTTGATGAGGGGGGACAGGGGAATGAGCAGTTCTTC
CSVDEGGQGNEQFF
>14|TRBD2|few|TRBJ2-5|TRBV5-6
TGTGCCAGCAGCTCAATAGCGGGACAAGAGACCCAGTACTTC
CASSSIAGQETQYF
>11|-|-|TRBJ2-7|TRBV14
TGTGCCAGCAGCCAGGCCCACGAGCAGTACTTC
CASSQAHEQYF
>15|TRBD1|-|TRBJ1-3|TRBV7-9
TGTGCCAGCAGCTCGGACAGGGGGCCCCGAGGCACCATATATTTT
CASSSDRGPRGTIYF
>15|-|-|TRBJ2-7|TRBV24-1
TGTGCCACCGAGAAAACTTGGACAGCCCCCTACGAGCAGTACTTC
CATEKTWTAPYEQYF
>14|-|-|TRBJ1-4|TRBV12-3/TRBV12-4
TGTGCCAGCAGTTTGGGACTGTCGAATGAAAAACTGTTTTTT
CASSLGLSNEKLFF
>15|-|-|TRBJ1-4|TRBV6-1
TGTGCCAGCACCCAGTCCGGGGCCACTAATGAAAAACTGTTTTTT
CASTQSGATNEKLFF
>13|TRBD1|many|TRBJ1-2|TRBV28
TGTGCCAGCAGCCTTACCGGGACAGGGAGGGATAGCTTC
CASSLTGTGRDSF
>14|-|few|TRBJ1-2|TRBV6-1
TGTGCCAGCAGTCCTCTCGGGCTGTTGGATGGCTACACCTTC
CASSPLGLLDGYTF
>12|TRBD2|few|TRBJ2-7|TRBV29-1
TGCAGCGCGGGACTAGCGGGAGGAATGGAGTACTTC
CSAGLAGGMEYF
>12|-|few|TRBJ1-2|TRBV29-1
TGCAGCGTTGAAGGGGACAAGGGTGGCTACACCTTC
CSVEGDKGGYTF
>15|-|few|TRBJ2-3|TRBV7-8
TGTGCCAGCAGCTTATTAAGGGGCCCCACAGATACGCAGTATTTT
CASSLLRGPTDTQYF
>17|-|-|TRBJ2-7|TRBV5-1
TGCGCCAGCAGCTTGGGGAGGGTCGATCAGACTGTTTACGAGCAGTACTTC
CASSLGRVDQTVYEQYF
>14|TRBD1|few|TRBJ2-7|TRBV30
TGTGCCTGGCTACGCAGGGGGCCTTTGTACGAGCAGTACTTC
CAWLRRGPLYEQYF
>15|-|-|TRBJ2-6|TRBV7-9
TGTGCCAGCAGCTTAGCAGGGACTGGGGCCAACGTCCTGACTTTC
CASSLAGTGANVLTF
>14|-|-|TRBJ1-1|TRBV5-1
TGCGCCAGCAGCTTGGTCGCAGGGAACACTGAAGCTTTCTTT
CASSLVAGNTEAFF
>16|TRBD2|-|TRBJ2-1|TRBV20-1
TGCAGTGCTAGGTGGTGGGAGCGGGAAGTCTACAATGAGCAGTTCTTC
CSARWWEREVYNEQFF
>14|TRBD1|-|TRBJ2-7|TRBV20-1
TGCAGTGCTACACGTACAGGGGTCGGCTACGAGCAGTACTTC
CSATRTGVGYEQYF
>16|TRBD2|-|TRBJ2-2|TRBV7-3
TGTGCCAGCAGCTTAACCGCGGGAGGGCCTTTCGGGGAGCTGTTTTTT
CASSLTAGGPFGELFF
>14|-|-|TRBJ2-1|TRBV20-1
TGCAGTGCTGGGGACCCCCCGGGTTACAATGAGCAGTTCTTC
CSAGDPPGYNEQFF
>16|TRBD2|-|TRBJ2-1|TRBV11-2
TGTGCCAGCAGCTCCCTCCGGGGTGGGAGGGCTTATGAGCAGTTCTTC
CASSSLRGGRAYEQFF
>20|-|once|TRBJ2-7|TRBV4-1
TGCGCCAGCAGCCTCCGTATCACACTCTCGCCTAGCGACGGATCCTACGAGCAGTACTTC
CASSLRITLSPSDGSYEQYF
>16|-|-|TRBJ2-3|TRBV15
TGTGCCACCAGCAGAGGTGTGACAGTCGGCACAGATACGCAGTATTTT
CATSRGVTVGTDTQYF
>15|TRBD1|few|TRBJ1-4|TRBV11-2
TGTGCCAGCAGGCAGCCTGGGACAGGAAATGAAAAACTGTTTTTT
CASRQPGTGNEKLFF
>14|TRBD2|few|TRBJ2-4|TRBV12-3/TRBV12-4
TGTGCCAGCAGGGCAAGCGGGAGGGGCCTACTTCAGTACTTC
CASRASGRGLLQYF
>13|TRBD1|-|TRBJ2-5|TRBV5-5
TGTGCCAGCAGCTTGGAAGGCAGGGGGTCCCAGTACTTC
CASSLEGRGSQYF
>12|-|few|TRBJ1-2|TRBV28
TGTGCCAGCAGCCCCGTATATGATGGCTACACCTTC
CASSPVYDGYTF
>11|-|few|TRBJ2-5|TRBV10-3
TGTGCCATCAGTGGGGGGGAGACCCAGTACTTC
CAISGGETQYF
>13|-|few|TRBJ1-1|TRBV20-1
TGCAGTGCTACAAGGAGGTCGAACACTGAAGCTTTCTTT
CSATRRSNTEAFF
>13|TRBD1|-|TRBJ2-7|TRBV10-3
TGTGCCATCAGGGGACAGGGGGGCTACGAGCAGTACTTC
CAIRGQGGYEQYF
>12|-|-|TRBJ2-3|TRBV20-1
TGCAGTGCTAGTCAGGGTGTAGATACGCAGTATTTT
CSASQGVDTQYF
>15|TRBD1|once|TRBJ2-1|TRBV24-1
TGTGCCACCAGTTTGTCCAGGGGGCCGAGGAATGAGCAGTTCTTC
CATSLSRGPRNEQFF
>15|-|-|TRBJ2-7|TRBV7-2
TGTGCCAGCAGCTTACATAACCTCGGGCCCTACGAGCAGTACTTC
CASSLHNLGPYEQYF
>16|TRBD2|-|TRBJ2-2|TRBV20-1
TGCAGTGCTTTCATCGCCCAGCGGGGGAACACCGGGGAGCTGTTTTTT
CSAFIAQRGNTGELFF
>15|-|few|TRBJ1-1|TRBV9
TGTGCCAGCAGCGTAGACCCAGGGAAGAACACTGAAGCTTTCTTT
CASSVDPGKNTEAFF
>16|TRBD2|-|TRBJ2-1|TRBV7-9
TGTGCCAGCAGCTTAGAACAAGTATTCGGGGGGAATGAGCAGTTCTTC
CASSLEQVFGGNEQFF
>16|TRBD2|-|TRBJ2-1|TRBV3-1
TGTGCCAGCAGCCAAACAACTAGCGGCGCCTACAATGAGCAGTTCTTC
CASSQTTSGAYNEQFF
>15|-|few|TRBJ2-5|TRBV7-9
TGTGCCAGCAGCTTAGCGTCCACAGGGCGAGAGACCCAGTACTTC
CASSLASTGRETQYF
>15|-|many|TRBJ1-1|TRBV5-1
TGCGCCAGCAGCTTGGCCACAGCTAGAAACACTGAAGCTTTCTTT
CASSLATARNTEAFF
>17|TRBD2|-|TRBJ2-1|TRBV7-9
TGTGCCAGCAGCCTCGGGGGGGCGGGAGTGCGCTACAATGAGCAGTTCTTC
CASSLGGAGVRYNEQFF
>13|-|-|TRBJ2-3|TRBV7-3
TGTGCCAGCAGCTTAAGTAAACGAGATACGCAGTATTTT
CASSLSKRDTQYF
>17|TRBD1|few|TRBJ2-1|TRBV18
TGTGCCAGCTCACCACCGGTAGGGACAGCGAGCCCCAATGAGCAGTTCTTC
CASSPPVGTASPNEQFF
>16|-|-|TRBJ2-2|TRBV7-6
TGTGCCAGCAGCTTTTTTTTTACATCTAGCGAATCGGAGCTGTTTTTT
CASSFFFTSSESELFF